The next 2 T cell receptor beta chains were all read from a single sample in a study of blood T cell repertoires in COVID-19. The method was immunoSEQ multiplex PCR; TCRdb's version includes in-frame clones alone and lacks a portion of them. Of about 32,000 clones in the sample, 80% to 95% were seen once. Sample: peripheral blood. These receptors were taken from a man in his 70s with active or convalescent COVID-19.

This clone was counted once. J is TRBJ1-2 and V is TRBV27; TRBD1 aligns across 9 bases. Germline CDR1 MNHEY, CDR2 SMNVEV (reference sequence). The CDR3 has 14 residues. V lost 3 bases and J lost 7; bases outside the gene matches: 6. CDR3 nucleotide sequence: TGTGCCAGCAGTTTCCGGGACAGGGATTCTGGCTACACCTTC. This codes for CASSFRDRDSGYTF.

This clone was seen a single time. V gene TRBV7-9 combines with J gene TRBJ2-7; unclear D gene. This CDR3 has 12 residues. From germline, CDR1 is SEHNR and CDR2 FQNEAQ (reference sequence). With 4 bases removed from V and 0 bases from J, the gap between germline ends came to 4 bases. The CDR3 coding sequence is TGTGCCAGCAGCTCCTTCTCCTACGAGCAGTACTTC. It specifies CASSSFSYEQYF.